This is a list of T cell receptor beta chains from one sample in a study of OX40 agonist ivuxolimab in advanced cancers. Here immunoSEQ multiplex PCR was the method, and the copy in TCRdb shows in-frame clones only, minus some. The sample lists 30,000 to 35,000 clones; about 80% were seen once. The specimen was CD4+ or CD8+ T cells sorted from blood, collected in a trial of the OX40 agonist ivuxolimab. Source of these receptors: an adult with an advanced solid tumor such as melanoma, head and neck, liver or kidney cancer. Both conserved end residues are part of each CDR3. The D gene is left open where the match is weak. Where a row states a size, it is once, few, many or the class of an expanded clone; other rows omit it.

J,size,V,D,CDR3,DNA
TRBJ2-2,NA,TRBV19,TRBD2,CASSIGGSGGSGELFF,TGTGCCAGTAGTATAGGGGGTAGCGGGGGATCCGGGGAGCTGTTTTTT
TRBJ1-2,NA,TRBV4-1,NA,CASSRQLANYGYTF,TGCGCCAGCAGCCGACAGTTAGCTAACTATGGCTACACCTTC
TRBJ1-1,NA,TRBV7-9,NA,CASSSTGKNTEAFF,TGTGCCAGCAGCTCAACAGGGAAGAACACTGAAGCTTTCTTT
TRBJ2-6,few,TRBV4-1,TRBD2,CASSHPRGVSGANVLTF,TGCGCCAGCAGCCACCCACGGGGGGTCTCTGGGGCCAACGTCCTGACTTTC
TRBJ1-1,NA,TRBV7-9,TRBD1,CASSRQGLTEAFF,TGTGCCAGCAGTCGACAGGGGCTGACTGAAGCTTTCTTT
TRBJ2-7,NA,TRBV4-2,NA,CASSNPGTNYEQYF,TGTGCCAGCAGCAACCCCGGGACAAACTACGAGCAGTACTTC
TRBJ2-1,few,TRBV6-5,NA,CASSSRPHSGNEQFF,TGTGCCAGCAGTTCCCGGCCCCACAGTGGAAATGAGCAGTTCTTC
TRBJ1-2,NA,TRBV5-6,TRBD1,CASSLAGTGSLGYTF,TGTGCCAGCAGCTTGGCCGGGACAGGGTCGCTTGGCTACACCTTC
TRBJ2-7,NA,TRBV10-3,NA,CAIPRGYEQYF,TGTGCCATCCCGCGAGGGTACGAGCAGTACTTC
TRBJ1-1,NA,TRBV28,TRBD1,CASSPVDRQLSEAFF,TGTGCCAGCAGCCCCGTGGACAGGCAATTAAGTGAAGCTTTCTTT
TRBJ2-5,NA,TRBV19,TRBD2,CASSIAAGGPQETQYF,TGTGCCAGTAGTATAGCAGCGGGGGGCCCCCAAGAGACCCAGTACTTC
TRBJ1-1,NA,TRBV28,NA,CASSLSGREAFF,TGTGCCAGCAGTTTATCCGGACGTGAAGCTTTCTTT
TRBJ2-3,NA,TRBV11-2,TRBD2,CASSLGLVVAGLSTDTQYF,TGTGCCAGCAGCTTAGGATTGGTGGTAGCGGGGTTAAGCACAGATACGCAGTATTTT
TRBJ2-3,once,TRBV2,NA,CASSEGWQGSTDTQYF,TGTGCCAGCAGTGAAGGTTGGCAGGGGAGCACAGATACGCAGTATTTT
TRBJ1-1,NA,TRBV6-4,NA,CRHMNTEAFF,TGTCGTCATATGAACACTGAAGCTTTCTTT
TRBJ1-2,NA,TRBV6-5,TRBD1,CASRSSGTGYVNYTF,TGTGCCAGCAGGAGTTCCGGGACAGGGTATGTGAACTACACCTTC
TRBJ2-3,NA,TRBV2,TRBD1,CASRTGYSTSTDTQYF,TGTGCCAGCAGGACAGGGTATTCCACTAGCACAGATACGCAGTATTTT
TRBJ1-4,NA,TRBV10-2,TRBD1,CASSEYGTGQRKLFF,TGCGCCAGCAGCGAGTACGGGACAGGGCAGAGAAAACTGTTTTTT
TRBJ1-2,NA,TRBV28,NA,CASSPQQTYYGYTF,TGTGCCAGCAGTCCCCAACAGACATACTATGGCTACACCTTC
TRBJ2-2,once,TRBV11-2,NA,CASSPAGGAGTGELFF,TGTGCCAGCAGTCCGGCCGGTGGGGCTGGCACCGGGGAGCTGTTTTTT
TRBJ2-1,NA,TRBV1,NA,CTSVPWGLAGSYNEQFF,TGCACCAGCGTGCCCTGGGGACTAGCGGGCTCCTACAATGAGCAGTTCTTC
TRBJ2-3,once,TRBV19,NA,CASSIDTAGLIYGTDTQYF,TGTGCCAGTAGTATAGACACCGCTGGCCTAATTTACGGCACAGATACGCAGTATTTT
TRBJ2-3,NA,TRBV4-2,NA,CASSPQGTPTDTQYF,TGTGCCAGCAGCCCCCAAGGCACGCCCACAGATACGCAGTATTTT
TRBJ1-1,NA,TRBV6-1,NA,CASSEALRAATEAFF,TGTGCCAGCAGTGAAGCGCTTCGGGCAGCGACTGAAGCTTTCTTT
TRBJ2-2,NA,TRBV2,NA,CASSTPHIVGVNTGELFF,TGTGCCAGCAGTACCCCTCACATAGTGGGAGTGAACACCGGGGAGCTGTTTTTT
TRBJ2-2,few,TRBV7-9,NA,CASSRREVTGELFF,TGTGCCAGCAGCCGTAGGGAGGTGACCGGGGAGCTGTTTTTT
TRBJ2-2,NA,TRBV5-1,NA,CASSYRQVNTGELFF,TGCGCCAGCAGTTATAGACAGGTTAACACCGGGGAGCTGTTTTTT
TRBJ2-2,NA,TRBV30,NA,CAWNGYTGELFF,TGTGCCTGGAATGGGTACACCGGGGAGCTGTTTTTT
TRBJ1-1,NA,TRBV19,NA,CASNDRFSPEAFF,TGTGCCAGTAATGACAGGTTCTCCCCTGAAGCTTTCTTT
TRBJ1-1,once,TRBV14,NA,CASSQRNTEAFF,TGTGCCAGCAGCCAACGGAACACTGAAGCTTTCTTT
TRBJ1-5,NA,TRBV7-5,NA,CVRSKNPGQGYKFSNQPQHF,TGTGTCAGAAGCAAAAATCCGGGACAGGGGTATAAGTTTAGCAATCAGCCCCAGCATTTT
TRBJ1-2,once,TRBV5-6,NA,CASSFRGYGYTF,TGTGCCAGCAGCTTTAGGGGTTATGGCTACACCTTC
TRBJ1-3,few,TRBV19,NA,CASLSRGNSGNTIYF,TGTGCCAGTCTGAGCCGGGGGAACTCTGGAAACACCATATATTTT
TRBJ2-5,NA,TRBV27,NA,CASSLTPFGGGPKQETQYF,TGTGCCAGCAGTTTAACCCCATTCGGAGGGGGCCCTAAGCAAGAGACCCAGTACTTC
TRBJ1-4,NA,TRBV5-6,NA,CASSYYERGGEKLFF,TGTGCCAGCAGTTATTACGAGAGGGGAGGTGAAAAACTGTTTTTT
TRBJ2-7,once,TRBV4-1,TRBD1,CASSQDFLGQASYEQYF,TGCGCCAGCAGCCAAGATTTCTTGGGACAGGCTTCCTACGAGCAGTACTTC
TRBJ2-7,NA,TRBV11-2,TRBD1,CASSLWTGGYEQYF,TGTGCCAGCAGCCTCTGGACAGGGGGCTACGAGCAGTACTTC
TRBJ2-6,NA,TRBV2,NA,CASTPSRGANVLTF,TGTGCCAGCACTCCCAGTCGGGGGGCCAACGTCCTGACTTTC
TRBJ2-1,NA,TRBV7-2,NA,CASSRLPTGLSHNEQFF,TGTGCCAGCAGCCGTCTCCCTACGGGACTCAGCCACAATGAGCAGTTCTTC
TRBJ2-3,NA,TRBV7-9,NA,CASGRASTDTQYF,TGTGCCAGCGGGCGGGCGAGCACAGATACGCAGTATTTT
TRBJ2-3,once,TRBV18,TRBD2,CASSPTAAGGPADTQYF,TGTGCCAGCTCACCAACAGCAGCGGGGGGGCCGGCAGATACGCAGTATTTT
TRBJ1-2,NA,TRBV19,NA,CASSRIVSDYGYTF,TGTGCCAGTAGCCGGATAGTCAGCGACTATGGCTACACCTTC
TRBJ1-2,NA,TRBV27,NA,CASSSRDGYGYTF,TGTGCCAGCAGTTCCCGGGACGGGTATGGCTACACCTTC
TRBJ1-1,NA,TRBV5-1,NA,CASRGGYGGGTEAFF,TGCGCCAGCAGGGGGGGATACGGTGGTGGCACTGAAGCTTTCTTT
TRBJ1-1,NA,TRBV19,NA,CASSFRYTEAFF,TGTGCCAGTAGTTTCCGGTACACTGAAGCTTTCTTT
TRBJ2-7,NA,TRBV6-5,NA,CASSYLPGSEQYF,TGTGCCAGCAGTTACCTCCCAGGTAGCGAGCAGTACTTC
TRBJ1-1,NA,TRBV20-1,NA,CSASRGTEAFF,TGCAGTGCTAGCCGGGGCACTGAAGCTTTCTTT
TRBJ2-3,NA,TRBV7-9,NA,CASSLAEYTDTQYF,TGTGCCAGCAGCTTAGCGGAGTACACAGATACGCAGTATTTT
TRBJ2-5,NA,TRBV5-1,NA,CASSQPAHQETQYF,TGCGCCAGCAGCCAACCGGCTCACCAAGAGACCCAGTACTTC
TRBJ1-1,NA,TRBV6-5,NA,CASSSEGRNSEAFF,TGTGCCAGCAGTTCGGAGGGGCGAAACTCTGAAGCTTTCTTT
TRBJ1-1,NA,TRBV6-4,NA,CASRPGSGYSTEAFF,TGTGCCAGCAGGCCCGGCTCGGGGTACTCCACTGAAGCTTTCTTT
TRBJ1-5,NA,TRBV19,NA,CASSIGERQPQHF,TGTGCCAGTAGTATAGGGGAACGCCAGCCCCAGCATTTT
TRBJ2-1,NA,TRBV11-3,NA,CASSRWDQGSHNEQFF,TGTGCCAGCAGCCGATGGGATCAGGGGTCCCACAATGAGCAGTTCTTC
TRBJ2-2,few,TRBV19,NA,CASKLEGTNTGELFF,TGTGCCAGTAAGCTCGAGGGAACGAACACCGGGGAGCTGTTTTTT
TRBJ2-6,NA,TRBV29-1,NA,CSAMSVASGANVLTF,TGCAGCGCAATGAGTGTGGCGTCTGGGGCCAACGTCCTGACTTTC